These T cell receptor beta chains were read from a single sample in a study of T cells in Graves' hyperthyroidism and ophthalmopathy. MiXCR was run by TCRdb on the multiplex PCR reads, yielding one entry per CDR3 protein. The sample contains under 600,000 distinct CDR3 sequences, 16% of which appear only once. What was sequenced was blood. Receptor source: a woman aged 40 to 55 with Graves' ophthalmopathy. CDR3s include the opening cysteine and the closing phenylalanine or tryptophan. Each record gives: V gene, J gene, clone size, D gene, CDR3 protein, CDR3 DNA. D genes are given only for firm matches. Rows may omit the clone size; those that give it use once, few, many or a size class.

v_gene: TRBV7-2
j_gene: TRBJ1-6
abundance: many
d_gene: -
CDR3aa: CASRVGNSNSPLHF
CDR3nt: TGTGCCAGCAGAGTAGGGAACAGCAATTCACCCCTCCACTTT

v_gene: TRBV20-1
j_gene: TRBJ1-1
abundance: -
d_gene: -
CDR3aa: CSARGQSEAFF
CDR3nt: TGCAGTGCTAGAGGACAGAGCGAAGCTTTCTTT

v_gene: TRBV20-1
j_gene: TRBJ2-1
abundance: -
d_gene: TRBD2
CDR3aa: CSAQGNGGGGHYNEQFF
CDR3nt: TGCAGTGCTCAGGGCAATGGCGGGGGGGGTCATTACAATGAGCAGTTCTTC

v_gene: TRBV5-1
j_gene: TRBJ2-1
abundance: many
d_gene: -
CDR3aa: CASRMEGIAYNEQFF
CDR3nt: TGCGCCAGCAGGATGGAGGGGATCGCCTACAATGAGCAGTTCTTC

v_gene: TRBV2
j_gene: TRBJ1-1
abundance: many
d_gene: -
CDR3aa: CASSEQGMNTEAFF
CDR3nt: TGTGCCAGCAGTGAACAGGGGATGAACACTGAAGCTTTCTTT

v_gene: TRBV3-1
j_gene: TRBJ2-1
abundance: many
d_gene: TRBD2
CDR3aa: CASSHTSESSYNEQFF
CDR3nt: TGTGCCAGCAGCCACACTAGCGAAAGCTCCTACAATGAGCAGTTCTTC

v_gene: TRBV12-3/TRBV12-4
j_gene: TRBJ1-4
abundance: -
d_gene: -
CDR3aa: CASRMGGEGKLFF
CDR3nt: TGTGCCAGCAGGATGGGGGGGGAAGGAAAACTGTTTTTT

v_gene: TRBV29-1
j_gene: TRBJ2-3
abundance: many
d_gene: -
CDR3aa: CSVRGHSDTQYF
CDR3nt: TGCAGCGTGCGAGGCCACTCAGATACGCAGTATTTT

v_gene: TRBV5-1
j_gene: TRBJ2-3
abundance: many
d_gene: -
CDR3aa: CASNSGEITDTQYF
CDR3nt: TGCGCCAGCAATTCAGGGGAAATCACAGATACGCAGTATTTT

v_gene: TRBV29-1
j_gene: TRBJ2-5
abundance: -
d_gene: TRBD1
CDR3aa: CSAPLKTGLRETQYF
CDR3nt: TGCAGCGCCCCTCTTAAGACAGGGTTGAGAGAGACCCAGTACTTC

v_gene: TRBV12-3/TRBV12-4
j_gene: TRBJ1-1
abundance: many
d_gene: -
CDR3aa: CASSFGAQTEAFF
CDR3nt: TGTGCCAGCAGTTTTGGGGCTCAGACTGAAGCTTTCTTT

v_gene: TRBV15
j_gene: TRBJ2-5
abundance: few
d_gene: TRBD2
CDR3aa: CATATSGQETQYF
CDR3nt: TGTGCCACCGCTACTAGCGGCCAAGAGACCCAGTACTTC

v_gene: TRBV28
j_gene: TRBJ2-7
abundance: many
d_gene: TRBD2
CDR3aa: CASSFRLAAYEQYF
CDR3nt: TGTGCCAGCAGTTTTAGGCTAGCGGCCTACGAGCAGTACTTC

v_gene: TRBV20-1
j_gene: TRBJ2-5
abundance: -
d_gene: -
CDR3aa: CSASWGLETQYF
CDR3nt: TGCAGTGCTAGTTGGGGGTTGGAGACCCAGTACTTC

v_gene: TRBV11-2
j_gene: TRBJ1-2
abundance: many
d_gene: -
CDR3aa: CASSLERGDLGYGYTF
CDR3nt: TGTGCCAGCAGCTTAGAAAGGGGAGACCTCGGCTATGGCTACACCTTC

v_gene: TRBV5-5
j_gene: TRBJ2-1
abundance: -
d_gene: TRBD2
CDR3aa: CASSFGTSGSIWNEQFF
CDR3nt: TGTGCCAGCAGCTTCGGGACTAGCGGGAGTATTTGGAATGAGCAGTTCTTC

v_gene: TRBV30
j_gene: TRBJ2-3
abundance: many
d_gene: -
CDR3aa: CAWGLDTQYF
CDR3nt: TGTGCCTGGGGGTTAGATACGCAGTATTTT

v_gene: TRBV6-1
j_gene: TRBJ1-1
abundance: few
d_gene: -
CDR3aa: CASSEEEGGNAFF
CDR3nt: TGTGCCAGCAGTGAAGAAGAAGGAGGGAATGCTTTCTTT